The 7 T cell receptor beta chains presented below share a single source sample, sequenced in a study of PD-1 blockade in classical Hodgkin lymphoma (dated by TCRdb to between 2020 and 2021). Libraries were constructed by the immunoSEQ multiplex PCR assay. This immuneACCESS table, as held by TCRdb, lists in-frame sequences with V and J called but not all clones. Of the missing ones, under half trace to an unresolved V gene in checked studies; the others have no known cause. The sample data list approximately 80,000 clones, and approximately 88% of these were observed just once. The ten largest clones represent 22% of the sample. Per the publication, the time point label means: cycle 1 day 1 (C1D1), immediately before nivolumab initiation. Relapse after autologous stem cell transplantation had occurred in all trial patients, and cohorts A, B and C were distinguished by prior brentuximab vedotin exposure.

Sequenced material: peripheral blood mononuclear cells (PBMCs), taken at baseline. The receptors here all came from a human donor with classical Hodgkin lymphoma.

This clone was seen a few times. This chain joins TRBV30 and TRBJ2-7; D is perhaps TRBD2 (6 bases). The CDR3 totals 13 residues. Deletions cut 5 bases from V and 8 bases from J, with 19 bases between. The germline CDR1 and CDR2 sequences are GTSNPN and SVGIG (reference sequence). The CDR3 sequence is CAWATGERGKQYF. CDR3 nucleotides: TGTGCCTGGGCGACGGGGGAGAGGGGCAAGCAGTACTTC.

The chain is built from TRBV2 and TRBJ1-2; maybe TRBD1 (5 bases). The CDR3 sequence is 16 residues long. The V and J ends lost 6 bases and 6 bases respectively, with 23 bases between them. From germline, CDR1 is SNHLY and CDR2 FYNNEI. The DNA of the CDR3 is TGTGCCAGCAGAGGCGCAACGGGACGGCATGGGGATGGCTACACCTTC. Protein: CASRGATGRHGDGYTF.

The chain carries TRBV6-6 and TRBJ2-3; 7 nucleotides line up with TRBD1. V was pared by 0 bases and J by 2 bases, with 5 bases of the junction left unmatched. This CDR3 spans 16 amino acids. Germline V gene lookup returns CDR1 MNHNY and CDR2 SVGAGI (reference sequence). CDR3 bases: TGTGCCAGCAGTTACTCAACAGGGGCGTACACAGATACGCAGTATTTT. Amino acids: CASSYSTGAYTDTQYF.

V and J are TRBV6-6 and TRBJ2-4; TRBD2 aligns across 7 bases. Trimming removed 4 bases from V and 0 bases from J; junction bases left unmatched: 3. CDR1 and CDR2 (germline): MNHNY, SVGAGI (reference sequence). This CDR3 is 15 amino acids long. In DNA form, the CDR3 reads TGTGCCAGCAGTTCGACTAGCCTAGCCAAAAACATTCAGTACTTC. Protein sequence: CASSSTSLAKNIQYF.

This clone has a handful of counts. CDR3 sequence (DNA): TGTGCCACCGGGACAGATCTGTACGAGCAGTACTTC. Its protein is CATGTDLYEQYF. The rearrangement uses TRBV6-5 and TRBJ2-7; 7 nucleotides align to TRBD1. The V and J ends lost 10 bases and 4 bases, in that order; junction bases with no gene match: 7. The CDR3 has 12 residues. Germline V lookup: CDR1 MNHEY, CDR2 SVGAGI.

This clone occurred a few times. The chain recombines TRBV4-2 with TRBJ1-1; no firm D call. The CDR3 is 16 residues long. The germline CDR1 and CDR2 sequences are LGHNA and YNFKEQ. Deletions cut 4 bases from V and 0 bases from J, with 15 bases between. Written as DNA, the CDR3 is TGTGCCAGCAGCCGTCAATACCCACAGCTGAACACTGAAGCTTTCTTT. Translating it yields CASSRQYPQLNTEAFF.

This clone has a single count. V usage is TRBV7-2 and J usage is TRBJ2-1; D remains unclear. Germline CDR1 SGHTA, CDR2 FQGNSA. The CDR3 is 15 amino acids. V was shortened by 5 bases and J by 4 bases, with 15 bases between the two germline ends. The CDR3: CASSLGPRGYNEQFF. The CDR3 bases are TGTGCCAGCAGCCTAGGCCCGCGAGGATACAATGAGCAGTTCTTC.